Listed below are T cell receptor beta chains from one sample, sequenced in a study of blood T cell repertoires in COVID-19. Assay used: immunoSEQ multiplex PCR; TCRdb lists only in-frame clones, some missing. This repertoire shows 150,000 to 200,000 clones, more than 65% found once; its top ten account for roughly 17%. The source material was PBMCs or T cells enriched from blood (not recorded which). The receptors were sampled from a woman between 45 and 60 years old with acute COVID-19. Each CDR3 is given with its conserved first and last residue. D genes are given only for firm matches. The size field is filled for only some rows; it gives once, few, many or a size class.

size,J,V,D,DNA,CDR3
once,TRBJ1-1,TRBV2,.,TGTGCCAGCACTCAGCCCGCGAGGAGCATGAACACTGAAGCTTTCTTT,CASTQPARSMNTEAFF
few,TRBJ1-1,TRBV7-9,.,TGTGCCAGCTTGGCGGGCAGGAACACTGAAGCTTTCTTT,CASLAGRNTEAFF
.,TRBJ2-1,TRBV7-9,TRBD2,TGTGCCAGCAGCCCCCGAAACGGGGGGGCCCATGAGCAGTTCTTC,CASSPRNGGAHEQFF
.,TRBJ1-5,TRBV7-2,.,TGTGCCAGCAGCTTATTCGGAGTGACGAGGAATCAGCCCCAGCATTTT,CASSLFGVTRNQPQHF
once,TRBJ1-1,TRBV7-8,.,TGTGCCAGCAGCAGTGGTGGGAGAACGGCTGAAGCTTTCTTT,CASSSGGRTAEAFF
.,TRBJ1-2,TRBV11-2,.,TGTGCCAGCAGCTCCCCGGGGGGCGGCTATGGCTACACCTTC,CASSSPGGGYGYTF
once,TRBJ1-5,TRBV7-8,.,TGTGCCAGCAGCTTGGGCCCCCAGGGGTTATTAGGTCAGCCCCAGCATTTT,CASSLGPQGLLGQPQHF
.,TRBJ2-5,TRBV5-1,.,TGCGCCAGCAGCTTGAGGTCGGGGGTACGTACAGGAGAGACCCAGTACTTC,CASSLRSGVRTGETQYF
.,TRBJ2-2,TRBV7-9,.,TGTGCCAGCACTCAAGGGGCTACGAACACCGGGGAGCTGTTTTTT,CASTQGATNTGELFF
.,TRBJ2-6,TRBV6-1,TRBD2,TGTGCCAGCAGTGAGGGAGGGGCTGGGGCCAACGTCCTGACTTTC,CASSEGGAGANVLTF
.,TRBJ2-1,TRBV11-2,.,TGTGCCAGCAGCTTTCGCGGCTACAATGAGCAGTTCTTC,CASSFRGYNEQFF
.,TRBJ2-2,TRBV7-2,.,TGTGCCAGCAGGGAAGCGGGCCGGAACACCGGGGAGCTGTTTTTT,CASREAGRNTGELFF
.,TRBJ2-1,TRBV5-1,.,TGCGCCAGCAGCTTGGTGTCAAAAAGAGATGAGCAGTTCTTC,CASSLVSKRDEQFF
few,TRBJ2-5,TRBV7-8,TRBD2,TGTGCCAGCCGTAGCGGACTAGCGGGGGGGACCCAGTACTTC,CASRSGLAGGTQYF
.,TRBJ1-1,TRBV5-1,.,TGCGCCAGCAGCCTGAAACCTTGGGGAGGCACTGAAGCTTTCTTT,CASSLKPWGGTEAFF
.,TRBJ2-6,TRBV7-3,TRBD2,TGTGCCAGCAGCCCCCGGGGAGGGGCGGGAGGGAAGAACGTCCTGACTTTC,CASSPRGGAGGKNVLTF
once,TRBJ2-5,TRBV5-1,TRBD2,TGCGCCAGCAGCTTATTAGCGGGGGCCGAGACCCAGTACTTC,CASSLLAGAETQYF
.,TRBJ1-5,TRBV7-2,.,TGTGCCAGCAGCTTAGCAGTCAGCGGCAATCAGCCCCAGCATTTT,CASSLAVSGNQPQHF
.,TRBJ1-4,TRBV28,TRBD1,TGTGCCAGCAGGGACAGGGGCGCGGGTGAAAAACTGTTTTTT,CASRDRGAGEKLFF
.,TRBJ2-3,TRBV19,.,TGTGCCAGTAGTCGTCCGCAGGGGGATACGCAGTATTTT,CASSRPQGDTQYF
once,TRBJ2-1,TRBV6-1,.,TGTGCCAGCAGTGAACCCGGGGTCTACAATGAGCAGTTCTTC,CASSEPGVYNEQFF
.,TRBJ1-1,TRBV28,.,TGTGCCAGCAAAGGGGACATGAACACTGAAGCTTTCTTT,CASKGDMNTEAFF
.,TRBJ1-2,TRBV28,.,TGTGCCAGCAGCCGAGGATCCCTCCCCGGGGACTATGGCTACACCTTC,CASSRGSLPGDYGYTF
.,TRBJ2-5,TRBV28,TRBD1,TGTGCCAGCAGTCAATTAGGGGGCGGACAAGAGACCCAGTACTTC,CASSQLGGGQETQYF
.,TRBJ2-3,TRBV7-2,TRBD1,TGTGCCAGCAGCAGTGGGACAGACGCGCAGTATTTT,CASSSGTDAQYF
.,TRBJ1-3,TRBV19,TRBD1,TGTGCCAGTAGTCCCCAGAGGGACAGGGGAAACACCATATATTTT,CASSPQRDRGNTIYF